This TCR beta chain was found in a study of blood T cell repertoires in COVID-19. Germline V gene data show CDR1 as LNHDA and CDR2 as SQIVND (reference sequence). The V and J ends lost 4 bases and 1 base, in that order; junction bases with no gene match: 6. The CDR3 extends over 15 amino acids. This clone appeared many times. Sequencing used immunoSEQ multiplex PCR; TCRdb keeps in-frame clones, though not all of them. The table lists under 150,000 clones, 75% to 90% of them singletons, with about 13% in the top ten. This rearrangement joins TRBV19 to TRBJ1-1; 7 bases map to TRBD1. The specimen was peripheral blood. The TCR sequence derives from a human donor in a cohort sampled during active COVID-19. In DNA form, the CDR3 reads TGTGCCAGTAGTACCAGACAGGGACCGAACACTGAAGCTTTCTTT. Translation gives CASSTRQGPNTEAFF.